These 6 T cell receptor beta chains were sequenced from one sample in a study of blood T cell repertoires in COVID-19. The assay was immunoSEQ multiplex PCR, and TCRdb's table has in-frame clones only and misses some. Altogether some 240,000 clones are present, around 85% being singletons, with the ten largest covering about 3.5%. Material: PBMCs or T cells enriched from blood (not recorded which). These receptors all stem from a woman in her 40s with acute COVID-19.

The rearrangement links TRBV19 to TRBJ1-5; 8 bases fit TRBD1. This CDR3 comprises 17 residues. Looked up from germline, CDR1 is LNHDA and CDR2 is SQIVND (reference sequence). After removal of 3 bases from V and 7 bases from J, the junction contained 14 bases not matched to a gene. The CDR3 loop is CASSIAPSTGGGQPQHF. The CDR3 nucleotides read TGTGCCAGTAGTATCGCCCCCTCTACAGGGGGAGGACAGCCCCAGCATTTT.

This sequence joins TRBV19 and TRBJ1-1, with D uncertain. Between the trimmed V and J ends, which lost 7 bases and 4 bases, there was a span of 16 bases. The CDR3 runs to 14 residues. Looked up from germline, CDR1 is LNHDA and CDR2 is SQIVND (reference sequence). In nucleotides, the CDR3 is TGTGCCAGTATCTCCTGGGCGTCGAGCACTGAAGCTTTCTTT. This translates into CASISWASSTEAFF.

The chain uses TRBV30 and TRBJ1-4; D is unresolved. Germline-derived CDR1 and CDR2 are GTSNPN and SVGIG (reference sequence). The CDR3 has 16 amino acids. Trimming took 6 bases from V and 0 from J, leaving 17 bases between them. CDR3: CACGVKRLTTNEKLFF. CDR3 nucleotides: TGTGCCTGCGGGGTCAAACGCCTCACAACTAATGAAAAACTGTTTTTT.

The chain carries TRBV19 and TRBJ2-1; the match to TRBD2 covers 8 bases. V shed 7 bases and J 6 bases; nucleotides not matched to a gene: 14. The CDR3 consists of 16 residues. In germline, CDR1 is LNHDA, CDR2 SQIVND (reference sequence). Here the CDR3 reads CASTSAGGIARNEQFF. CDR3 sequence (DNA): TGTGCCAGTACTAGTGCGGGAGGCATTGCGCGCAATGAGCAGTTCTTC.

This clone has only one observation. The chain recombines TRBV7-9 with TRBJ2-1; 10 nucleotides line up with TRBD2. Per the germline V gene, CDR1 is SEHNR and CDR2 is FQNEAQ (reference sequence). The CDR3 contains 17 residues. V lost 1 base to trimming and J lost 1 base; unmatched junction nucleotides: 4. The CDR3 is CASSLVAGGRSYNEQFF. As DNA, the CDR3 is TGTGCCAGCAGCTTAGTAGCGGGAGGCAGGTCCTACAATGAGCAGTTCTTC.

The chain links TRBV5-1 to TRBJ2-3; TRBD2 aligns across 9 bases. This CDR3 comprises 16 residues. Germline CDR1 and CDR2: SGHRS and YFSETQ. V lost 3 bases, J lost 2 bases, and 7 bases stayed unmatched. CDR3 amino acids: CASSSISGGTTDTQYF. CDR3 coding DNA: TGCGCCAGCAGCTCTATAAGCGGGGGGACCACAGATACGCAGTATTTT.